A selection of T cell receptor beta chains follows, all from one sample in a study of siplizumab effects on memory and regulatory T cells. These TCRs are of unknown antigen specificity. Sequenced by immunoSEQ multiplex PCR; TCRdb stores in-frame clones only, minus some. This table has about 10,000 clones, approximately 40% appearing once. Sequencing input: CFSE-low (dividing) CD4+ T cells sorted from an allogeneic mixed lymphocyte reaction. The source is a human donor in good health; the cells came from an allogeneic mixed lymphocyte reaction. The CDR3 runs from the conserved cysteine through the conserved F or W. Each record gives: CDR3 DNA, CDR3 protein, V gene, clone size, D gene, J gene. D genes are given only for firm matches. Expanded clones get a size class; other rows say once, few or many, or leave the size out.

TGTGCCAGCAGCAAAGGGGACAGGGCCGCAGATACGCAGTATTTT	CASSKGDRAADTQYF	TRBV2	-	TRBD1	TRBJ2-3
TGTGCCAGCAGCATGGACGGGAGCTCCTACAATGAGCAGTTCTTC	CASSMDGSSYNEQFF	TRBV7-9	-	-	TRBJ2-1
TGTGCCAGCTCACAAAGCACAGGCTACGAGCAGTACTTC	CASSQSTGYEQYF	TRBV18	-	-	TRBJ2-7
TGTGCCAGCAGTTACTCCCCCGGGACTAGAAATGAGCAGTTCTTC	CASSYSPGTRNEQFF	TRBV6-5	once	TRBD2	TRBJ2-1
TGTGCCAGCAGTCCCACGACAGGGGGTTTCACTGAAGCTTTCTTT	CASSPTTGGFTEAFF	TRBV6-1	-	TRBD1	TRBJ1-1
TGTGCCAGCAGACACCTTAATGAAAAACTGTTTTTT	CASRHLNEKLFF	TRBV6-5	-	-	TRBJ1-4
TGTGCCAGCAGCCTTAATTGGGGCGTCGAGGGCACAGATACGCAGTATTTT	CASSLNWGVEGTDTQYF	TRBV27	-	-	TRBJ2-3
TGTGCCAGCAGCCCCCGGGACAAAAGCACCGGGGAGCTGTTTTTT	CASSPRDKSTGELFF	TRBV4-2	medium-sized	-	TRBJ2-2
TGTGCCAGCAGCAACTCGGGACTAGCGGGAGGAAATGAGCAGTTCTTC	CASSNSGLAGGNEQFF	TRBV4-2	-	TRBD2	TRBJ2-1
TGCGCCAGCAGACAAACAGGGACTGGGCCCCAGCATTTT	CASRQTGTGPQHF	TRBV5-1	-	-	TRBJ1-5
TGTGCCAGCAGAACTGACAATCAGCCCCAGCATTTT	CASRTDNQPQHF	TRBV2	-	-	TRBJ1-5
TGTGCCAGCTCACCAGTCCCGACGCAAGACCAGCCCCAGCATTTT	CASSPVPTQDQPQHF	TRBV18	-	-	TRBJ1-5
TGTGCCAGCAGTCAGGGGACAGTAGAAGAAAAACTGTTTTTT	CASSQGTVEEKLFF	TRBV6-5	-	TRBD1	TRBJ1-4
TGTGCCAGCAGTAAACAACCACTATACAGTGAGCAGTTCTTC	CASSKQPLYSEQFF	TRBV6-1	-	-	TRBJ2-1
TGTGCCAGCAGACCCGGTGGCCGGGTCAGTCAGCCCCAGCATTTT	CASRPGGRVSQPQHF	TRBV28	medium-sized	-	TRBJ1-5
TGTGCCAGTAGTCCTGGGACAGAAGCTTTCTTT	CASSPGTEAFF	TRBV19	-	-	TRBJ1-1
TGTGCCAGCAGCTTAGCGGTGGGGGCAATTGACGAGCAGTACTTC	CASSLAVGAIDEQYF	TRBV7-9	-	-	TRBJ2-7
TGTGCCAGCAGCAATAGCGGGGGCTACGAGCAGTACTTC	CASSNSGGYEQYF	TRBV7-2	-	TRBD2	TRBJ2-7
TGTGCCAGCAGATGGGGGGCGCGGCTAGAGGGCATTCAGTACTTC	CASRWGARLEGIQYF	TRBV6-1	-	-	TRBJ2-4
TGCGCCAGCAGCTCGGTCGGGCCCCAGCATTTT	CASSSVGPQHF	TRBV10-1	-	-	TRBJ1-5
TGTGCCAGCAGCCGGGACCGTAGGCGCAATCAGCCCCAGCATTTT	CASSRDRRRNQPQHF	TRBV11-2	-	-	TRBJ1-5
TGTGCCATCAGGGGATTCGGACAGGGCAATGGCTACACCTTC	CAIRGFGQGNGYTF	TRBV10-3	few	TRBD1	TRBJ1-2
TGCAGCGTTGGCCTGTTAAGGAAGGACACTGAAGCTTTCTTT	CSVGLLRKDTEAFF	TRBV29-1	-	-	TRBJ1-1
TGTGCCAGCAGTGAACTACCTACAGGGGCCAGTGGCTACACCTTC	CASSELPTGASGYTF	TRBV2	-	TRBD1	TRBJ1-2
TGTGCCAGCAGACCCGGGACAGCTAATGAAAAACTGTTTTTT	CASRPGTANEKLFF	TRBV28	few	TRBD1	TRBJ1-4
TGTGCCACCGACCGGGACAGCTCCTACGAGCAGTACTTC	CATDRDSSYEQYF	TRBV6-1	-	TRBD1	TRBJ2-7
TGCGCCAGCACCACCTCTGGGGCCAACGTCCTGACTTTC	CASTTSGANVLTF	TRBV10-2	few	-	TRBJ2-6
TGTGCCAGCAGCCGGGACAGGGGGCCCAACGAGCAGTACTTC	CASSRDRGPNEQYF	TRBV7-2	medium-sized	TRBD1	TRBJ2-7
TGTGCCAGCAGTCTACTGGGAACTGAAGCTTTCTTT	CASSLLGTEAFF	TRBV6-6	-	-	TRBJ1-1
TGCGCCAGCAGCTTGGCCGGGGCTAGAACGTTCGAGACCCAGTACTTC	CASSLAGARTFETQYF	TRBV5-1	few	-	TRBJ2-5
TGTGCCAGCAGCTCCGGGACAGCCGGAAACACCATATATTTT	CASSSGTAGNTIYF	TRBV5-4	-	TRBD1	TRBJ1-3
TGTGCCAGCAAGATACAGGGGTATAGCAATCAGCCCCAGCATTTT	CASKIQGYSNQPQHF	TRBV6-5	few	TRBD1	TRBJ1-5
TGTGCCTGGAGGTTAGCAGGCGGAAACGGCTACACCTTC	CAWRLAGGNGYTF	TRBV30	-	-	TRBJ1-2
TGTGCCAGCAGCAAAAGGGCAGGGACGACCGGGGAGCTGTTTTTT	CASSKRAGTTGELFF	TRBV7-3	medium-sized	-	TRBJ2-2
TGCGCCAGCAGCCAAGAACCCACAAGGGTGAACTATGGCTACACCTTC	CASSQEPTRVNYGYTF	TRBV4-1	-	-	TRBJ1-2
TGCGCCAGCAGCCCGGGACTAGCGGGAGGAGGGGATACGCAGTATTTT	CASSPGLAGGGDTQYF	TRBV5-1	medium-sized	TRBD2	TRBJ2-3
TGTGCCAGCAGTCCATCAGGGGGTAACGAGCAGTACTTC	CASSPSGGNEQYF	TRBV28	-	TRBD1	TRBJ2-7
TGTGCCAGTAGTCACAGGGGGATAGAGACCCAGTACTTC	CASSHRGIETQYF	TRBV19	-	TRBD1	TRBJ2-5
TGTGCCCTCCCGGGCAGCGCGAACACCGGGGAGCTGTTTTTT	CALPGSANTGELFF	TRBV7-9	-	-	TRBJ2-2
TGTGCCAGCTTACCAACTCGGCCCCGGGAGAGGTGCGAGCAGTACTTC	CASLPTRPRERCEQYF	TRBV21-1	few	-	TRBJ2-7
TGTGCCAGCAGCGTCAAAAACATTCAGTACTTC	CASSVKNIQYF	TRBV7-9	-	-	TRBJ2-4
TGTGCCAGCAGCTTAGACAGGGGCAGGGAGCAGTTCTTC	CASSLDRGREQFF	TRBV7-2	-	TRBD1	TRBJ2-1
TGTGCCAGCAGCTTAGGGGACGAGCAGTACTTC	CASSLGDEQYF	TRBV7-9	medium-sized	-	TRBJ2-7
TGTGCCAGCAGCTACAGGGACAGGGACACTCAGCCCCAGCATTTT	CASSYRDRDTQPQHF	TRBV7-9	-	TRBD1	TRBJ1-5
TGTGCCAGCAGCCCCACAGGGGGGAGGGGCTACGAGCAGTACTTC	CASSPTGGRGYEQYF	TRBV7-9	-	-	TRBJ2-7
TGTGCCAGCAGCCCCGCCACAACAGCTAACTATGGCTACACCTTC	CASSPATTANYGYTF	TRBV6-5	few	-	TRBJ1-2